These 13 T cell receptor beta chains originate from one sample sequenced in a study of control samples from healthy donors and cancer patients. Assay: immunoSEQ multiplex PCR; the TCRdb copy retains only in-frame clones and omits some. Of just over 150,000 clones in the sample, 85% to 90% are singletons; the top ten hold about 12%. Sequencing input: blood. These TCRs come from a man under 40 in good health.

This rearrangement joins TRBV12-3 or TRBV12-4 to TRBJ2-7, with D perhaps matching TRBD2 (6 bases). Trimming removed 4 bases at V and 4 bases at J, with 8 bases between. This CDR3 is 12 amino acids long. CDR3 protein: CASSYGGYEQYF. As DNA, the CDR3 is TGTGCCAGCAGTTACGGGGGTTACGAGCAGTACTTC.

The gene calls are TRBV7-6 and TRBJ2-7, with 11 bases matching TRBD2. The junction had 5 bases not matched to a gene; V was cut back by 3 bases and J by 4 bases. There are 15 residues in the CDR3. Germline V CDR1 and CDR2: SGHVS, FNYEAQ. Written as DNA, the CDR3 is TGTGCCAGCAGCTTGACTAGCGGGAATTTTTACGAGCAGTACTTC. This translates into CASSLTSGNFYEQYF.

The V and J genes are TRBV6-2 or TRBV6-3 and TRBJ2-1; a possible D gene is TRBD2 (5 bases). V lost 5 bases and J 7 bases, leaving 9 bases between the germline ends. This CDR3 comprises 12 residues. Per the germline V gene, CDR1 is MNHEY and CDR2 is SVGEGT. The CDR3 nucleotides are TGTGCCAGCAGTGTTACTAGGAATGAGCAGTTCTTC. Residues: CASSVTRNEQFF.

V and J are TRBV28 and TRBJ1-3; D uncertain. V lost 5 bases and J 4 bases, leaving 9 bases between the germline ends. There are 13 residues in the CDR3. Looked up from germline, CDR1 is MDHEN and CDR2 is SYDVKM. The chain's CDR3 is CASSLLWGNTIYF. CDR3 in DNA: TGTGCCAGCAGTCTCCTTTGGGGAAACACCATATATTTT.

The genes are TRBV6-2 or TRBV6-3 and TRBJ2-7; 8 bases are shared with TRBD1. Germline values: CDR1 MNHEY, CDR2 SVGEGT. The CDR3 has 14 residues. Trimming took 4 bases from V and 3 from J; bases not matched to a gene: 5. Here the CDR3 DNA reads TGTGCCAGCAGTTCTCGGACAGGGAGCTACGAGCAGTACTTC. Residues: CASSSRTGSYEQYF.

V and J are TRBV4-3 and TRBJ2-3, with a weak D call TRBD2 (6 bases). The V and J ends lost 3 bases and 2 bases respectively, with 9 bases between them. This CDR3 has 14 amino acids. Germline V gene lookup returns CDR1 LGHNA and CDR2 YSLEER. The CDR3 is CASSQGLTTDTQYF. The CDR3 nucleotides read TGCGCCAGCAGCCAGGGACTTACCACAGATACGCAGTATTTT.

This chain links TRBV18 with TRBJ2-3, with D possibly TRBD2 on 6 matching bases. The length of the CDR3 is 18 residues. Deletions cut 5 bases from V and 4 bases from J, with 25 bases between. Germline V gives CDR1 KGHSH, CDR2 LQKENI. CDR3 residues: CASSMTPGLQMGADTQYF. CDR3 coding DNA: TGTGCCAGCTCAATGACCCCGGGACTCCAAATGGGCGCAGATACGCAGTATTTT.

The chain has TRBV18 and TRBJ1-2; D uncertain. Between the trimmed V and J ends, which lost 2 bases and 5 bases, there was a span of 9 bases. There are 13 residues in the CDR3. Germline V CDR1 and CDR2: KGHSH, LQKENI. CDR3 residues: CASSPEREYGYTF. Here the CDR3 DNA reads TGTGCCAGCTCACCAGAACGGGAATATGGCTACACCTTC.

This chain links TRBV14 with TRBJ1-1; D call uncertain. This CDR3 has 13 residues. Germline CDR1 and CDR2: SGHDN and FVKESK. Trimming removed 2 bases at V and 11 bases at J, with 15 bases between. The CDR3 nucleotides are TGTGCCAGCAGCCAACTGTCTCTGGGGAGGGCTTTCTTT. Encoded protein: CASSQLSLGRAFF.

The genes are TRBV28 and TRBJ2-2; possibly TRBD1 for D (9 bases). V lost 6 bases to trimming and J lost 5 bases, with 16 bases between them. CDR3 length: 15 amino acids. CDR1 and CDR2 (germline): MDHEN, SYDVKM. CDR3: CASRRGDRETGELFF. The CDR3 bases are TGTGCCAGCAGGCGGGGGGACAGGGAGACCGGGGAGCTGTTTTTT. Drawing the rest from reference TRBV28 and TRBJ2-2, the complete variable domain is DVKVTQSSRYLVKRTGEKVFLECVQDMDHENMFWYRQDPGLGLRLIYFSYDVKMKEKGDIPEGYSVSREKKERFSLILESASTNQTSMYLCASRRGDRETGELFFGEGSRLTVL.

The chain employs TRBV28 and TRBJ1-4, with D tentatively TRBD1 (6 bases). V shed 4 bases and J shed 7 bases, with 13 bases lying between them. The CDR3 length is 14 residues. The germline V gene has CDR1 MDHEN and CDR2 SYDVKM. CDR3 region: CASSSTGWGEKLFF. The CDR3 DNA is TGTGCCAGCAGTTCTACAGGGTGGGGTGAAAAACTGTTTTTT.

The chain couples TRBV5-4 to TRBJ2-1; possible D gene TRBD2, 6 bases. Germline V gives CDR1 SGHNT, CDR2 YYREEE (reference sequence). With 4 bases removed from V and 0 bases from J, the gap between germline ends came to 17 bases. The CDR3 consists of 17 residues. CDR3 bases: TGTGCCAGCAGCCCGGGTATTGGCGGGACCTCCTACAATGAGCAGTTCTTC. This translates into CASSPGIGGTSYNEQFF. Looking up the rest from reference TRBV5-4 and TRBJ2-1 gives the full variable domain: ETGVTQSPTHLIKTRGQQVTLRCSSQSGHNTVSWYQQALGQGPQFIFQYYREEENGRGNFPPRFSGLQFPNYSSELNVNALELDDSALYLCASSPGIGGTSYNEQFFGPGTRLTVL.

V and J are TRBV5-8 and TRBJ2-7, with TRBD1 matching 9 bases. Germline loops: CDR1 SGHTS, CDR2 YDEGEE. V gave up 4 bases and J gave up 2 bases; unmatched junction bases: 10. The CDR3 runs to 16 residues. The CDR3 DNA reads TGTGCCAGCAGCATCCTCCCCGGGACAGGGACCTACGAGCAGTACTTC. It translates to CASSILPGTGTYEQYF.